The next 16 T cell receptor beta chains were all read from a single sample in a study of identical twins. TCRdb used MiXCR to reprocess the 5' RACE reads, holding one entry per CDR3 protein. The top ten hold about 2.1% of the sample, which has hundreds of thousands of distinct CDR3 sequences, approximately 8.5% seen once. The sample was also linked to a second study, of yellow fever vaccine responses in identical twins.

Specimen: memory (CD45RO+) T cells sorted from blood. Receptor source: a woman younger than 35 in good health.

This clonotype has only a few counts. Here the CDR3 reads CATSRDPGLSYNEQFF. DNA for the CDR3: TGTGCCACCAGCAGAGATCCAGGACTATCTTACAATGAGCAGTTCTTC. The chain recombines TRBV15 with TRBJ2-1; D may be TRBD2 (6 bases). Trimming took 0 bases from V and 4 from J, leaving 13 bases between them. The CDR3 runs to 16 residues. Germline V gives CDR1 LNHNV, CDR2 YYDKDF (reference sequence). The full variable domain, its missing parts supplied by reference TRBV15 and TRBJ2-1, is DAMVIQNPRYQVTQFGKPVTLSCSQTLNHNVMYWYQQKSSQAPKLLFHYYDKDFNNEADTPDNFQSRRPNTSFCFLDIRSPGLGDTAMYLCATSRDPGLSYNEQFFGPGTRLTVL.

The rearrangement links TRBV6-1 to TRBJ1-2; a weak D match, TRBD1 (5 bases). This CDR3 region has 14 residues. Germline V gene data show CDR1 as MNHNS and CDR2 as SASEGT. V lost 1 base and J lost 4, with 10 bases in between. CDR3 protein: CASSEDGQGYGYTF. The CDR3 nucleotides read TGTGCCAGCAGTGAAGATGGGCAGGGCTATGGCTACACCTTC.

This clonotype was seen a single time. The chain is built from TRBV3-1 and TRBJ2-3; D call uncertain. The CDR3 runs to 15 residues. Germline lookup yields CDR1 LGHDT and CDR2 YNNKEL (reference sequence). Trimming took 2 bases from V and 0 from J, leaving 9 bases between them. The CDR3 sequence is CASSQRETSTDTQYF. The CDR3 DNA reads TGTGCCAGCAGCCAACGCGAGACTAGCACAGATACGCAGTATTTT.

This clonotype turned up a few times. The chain uses TRBV24-1 and TRBJ2-1; 16 nucleotides match TRBD2. CDR1 is KGHDR, CDR2 SFDVKD, per germline. This CDR3 spans 19 amino acids. V trimming: 3 bases; J trimming: 0 bases; junction bases outside the gene matches: 4. CDR3 region: CATSDTGTSGRGSYNEQFF. CDR3 DNA sequence: TGTGCCACCAGTGATACCGGGACTAGCGGGAGGGGCTCCTACAATGAGCAGTTCTTC.

This clonotype came up many times. J is TRBJ2-1 and V is TRBV7-9, with 8 positions matching TRBD2. The V segment lost 3 bases and the J segment 8 bases; nucleotides outside the gene matches: 9. CDR1 is SEHNR, CDR2 FQNEAQ, per germline (reference sequence). The length of the CDR3 is 15 residues. The CDR3 here is CASSLVSGSVDEQFF. Here the CDR3 DNA reads TGTGCCAGCAGCTTGGTAAGCGGGAGCGTAGATGAGCAGTTCTTC.

This clonotype appeared a few times. This chain joins TRBV11-3 and TRBJ1-1; D ambiguous. V lost 1 base, J lost 11 bases, and 8 bases lay in between. Germline CDR1 is SGHNT and CDR2 is YENEEA. This CDR3 is 11 amino acids long. The CDR3 DNA sequence: TGTGCCAGCAGCTTAGGACGTGAGGCTTTCTTT. Translation gives CASSLGREAFF.

This clonotype was detected many times. The chain recombines TRBV20-1 with TRBJ2-7; D is ambiguous. This CDR3 has 12 amino acids. Germline CDR1 DFQATT, CDR2 SNEGSKA (reference sequence). V shed 0 bases and J shed 10 bases, with 13 bases lying between them. The CDR3 reads CSARDPPGTQYV. In nucleotides, the CDR3 is TGCAGTGCTAGAGATCCCCCGGGCACCCAGTACGTC.

At least ten counts were recorded for this clonotype. The J gene is TRBJ2-5, the V gene TRBV2; D is perhaps TRBD1 or TRBD2 (5 bases each). CDR3 length: 12 residues. V dropped 7 bases and J dropped 9 bases, with 15 bases sitting between them. Germline CDR1 reads SNHLY; CDR2 reads FYNNEI. CDR3 region: CASIGRVRAQYF. DNA of the CDR3: TGTGCCAGCATAGGCAGGGTGAGGGCCCAGTACTTC.

This clonotype was picked up a small number of times. The J gene is TRBJ1-2, the V gene TRBV6-5; D gene uncertain. The CDR3 spans 12 residues. CDR1 and CDR2 from the germline V gene are MNHEY and SVGAGI. Trimming removed 6 bases from V and 6 bases from J, with 11 bases in between. The CDR3 here is CASSSAANGYTF. CDR3 DNA: TGTGCCAGCAGCTCTGCAGCTAATGGCTACACCTTC.

The chain recombines TRBV2 with TRBJ2-1; D remains unclear. The CDR3 is made up of 11 amino acids. Germline loops: CDR1 SNHLY, CDR2 FYNNEI. V dropped 2 bases and J dropped 15 bases, with 11 bases sitting between them. CDR3 DNA: TGTGCCAGCAGTGAAATTTTCCCGTTGTTCTTC. Translating gives CASSEIFPLFF.

The rearrangement joins TRBV27 to TRBJ2-1, with D perhaps TRBD1 or TRBD2 (5 bases each). Per germline, CDR1 MNHEY and CDR2 SMNVEV (reference sequence). V lost 6 bases and J 5 bases, leaving 20 bases between the germline ends. The CDR3 runs to 16 residues. CDR3 in amino acids: CASRKHFLGRHNEQFF. CDR3 bases: TGTGCCAGCAGAAAGCACTTCCTGGGACGGCACAATGAGCAGTTCTTC.

This clonotype occurred a few times. V usage is TRBV12-3 or TRBV12-4 and J usage is TRBJ1-3; D ambiguous. CDR3 length: 14 residues. V was shortened by 3 bases and J by 2 bases, with 8 bases between the two germline ends. CDR3 sequence reads: CASSFLSPGNTIYF. The CDR3 DNA reads TGTGCCAGCAGTTTCTTAAGTCCTGGAAACACCATATATTTT.

In this sample, this clonotype turned up a few times. The chain has TRBV18 and TRBJ1-6, with D perhaps matching TRBD1 (5 bases). The CDR3 has 16 residues. CDR1 KGHSH and CDR2 LQKENI come from the germline V gene. Trimming removed 3 bases at V and 9 bases at J, with 18 bases between. The CDR3 loop reads CASSPPGGAVRSPLHF. The CDR3 DNA is TGTGCCAGCTCACCTCCGGGTGGGGCGGTTCGTTCACCCCTCCACTTT. The full variable domain, in which reference TRBV18 and TRBJ1-6 provide the parts outside the CDR3, is NAGVMQNPRHLVRRRGQEARLRCSPMKGHSHVYWYRQLPEEGLKFMVYLQKENIIDESGMPKERFSAEFPKEGPSILRIQQVVRGDSAAYFCASSPPGGAVRSPLHFGNGTRLTVT.

V gene TRBV6-5 combines with J gene TRBJ2-7; 9 nucleotides agree with TRBD2. Trimming at V came to 0 bases and at J to 6 bases, leaving 6 bases not matched to a gene. Germline CDR1 and CDR2: MNHEY and SVGAGI. The CDR3 has 15 amino acids. CDR3 region: CASSYSRASGIEQYF. The CDR3 DNA sequence: TGTGCCAGCAGTTACTCGCGGGCTAGCGGGATCGAGCAGTACTTC.

The rearrangement joins TRBV5-1 to TRBJ2-7, with TRBD2 matching 9 bases. Germline V gene sequence: CDR1 SGHRS, CDR2 YFSETQ. The trim removed 1 base at V and 6 bases at J, leaving 2 bases unmatched. The CDR3 sequence is 13 residues long. CDR3 amino acids: CASSLSGGTEQYV. The CDR3 coding sequence is TGCGCCAGCAGCTTGAGCGGGGGGACCGAGCAGTACGTC.

V gene TRBV2 combines with J gene TRBJ2-5, with D perhaps TRBD1 (5 bases). The CDR3 length is 16 residues. Looked up from germline, CDR1 is SNHLY and CDR2 is FYNNEI. V was trimmed by 6 bases and J by 5 bases, leaving 22 bases between them. Written as DNA, the CDR3 is TGTGCCAGCAGCCTTAAATTCGACAGCCTGAGTGAGACCCAGTACTTC. Protein product: CASSLKFDSLSETQYF.